Listed below are T cell receptor beta chains from one sample, sequenced in a study of early T cells in non-severe SARS-CoV-2 infection. MiXCR was run by TCRdb on the 5' RACE reads, yielding one entry per CDR3 protein. The sample gives tens of thousands of distinct CDR3 sequences, more than 8% of which show up once; less than 20% is in the top ten. The source was whole blood, collected at baseline. The receptors originated from an adult who was a healthcare worker with PCR-confirmed SARS-CoV-2 infection or an uninfected control (not recorded which). Each CDR3 is given with its conserved first and last residue. The order of the fields is D gene, clone size, J gene, V gene, CDR3 protein, CDR3 DNA. The D gene is left open where the match is weak. Where a row states a size, it is once, few, many or the class of an expanded clone; other rows omit it.

D: .
size: .
J: TRBJ2-7
V: TRBV28
CDR3: CASGTFREQYF
DNA: TGTGCCAGCGGAACTTTTAGGGAGCAGTACTTC

D: TRBD1
size: few
J: TRBJ2-4
V: TRBV28
CDR3: CASSPPGQVKNIQYF
DNA: TGTGCCAGCAGCCCACCGGGACAGGTTAAAAACATTCAGTACTTC

D: .
size: .
J: TRBJ2-7
V: TRBV4-2
CDR3: CASSQGASASYEQYF
DNA: TGTGCCAGCAGCCAAGGGGCTTCAGCCTCCTACGAGCAGTACTTC

D: .
size: .
J: TRBJ1-2
V: TRBV12-3/TRBV12-4
CDR3: CASSEQGFGGYTF
DNA: TGTGCCAGCAGTGAACAGGGATTCGGTGGCTACACCTTC

D: .
size: many
J: TRBJ1-2
V: TRBV27
CDR3: CATLGQHYGYTF
DNA: TGTGCCACCCTCGGACAGCACTATGGCTACACCTTC

D: TRBD2
size: .
J: TRBJ2-1
V: TRBV6-2/TRBV6-3
CDR3: CASSYASGRPNEQFF
DNA: TGTGCCAGCAGTTACGCCAGCGGGAGGCCCAATGAGCAGTTCTTC

D: .
size: .
J: TRBJ1-1
V: TRBV7-3
CDR3: CASSPGVDAAEAFF
DNA: TGTGCCAGCAGCCCTGGGGTGGATGCGGCTGAAGCTTTCTTT

D: TRBD2
size: few
J: TRBJ2-5
V: TRBV4-1
CDR3: CASSQDAFGGRATETQYF
DNA: TGCGCCAGCAGCCAAGATGCGTTTGGCGGGAGGGCCACCGAGACCCAGTACTTC

D: .
size: .
J: TRBJ1-1
V: TRBV7-2
CDR3: CASRPTLGGTEAFF
DNA: TGTGCCAGCAGACCTACCCTGGGGGGAACTGAAGCTTTCTTT

D: .
size: many
J: TRBJ2-1
V: TRBV28
CDR3: CASSYNEQFF
DNA: TGTGCCAGCTCCTACAATGAGCAGTTCTTC

D: .
size: .
J: TRBJ2-1
V: TRBV2
CDR3: CASSERAGGWTYNEQFF
DNA: TGTGCCAGCAGTGAAAGGGCCGGGGGTTGGACCTACAATGAGCAGTTCTTC

D: TRBD2
size: many
J: TRBJ2-1
V: TRBV24-1
CDR3: CATSDFTSGGQFF
DNA: TGTGCCACCAGTGATTTTACTAGCGGAGGCCAGTTCTTC

D: .
size: .
J: TRBJ1-1
V: TRBV6-1
CDR3: CASRVKDEAFF
DNA: TGTGCCAGCAGGGTAAAAGATGAAGCTTTCTTT

D: .
size: many
J: TRBJ1-1
V: TRBV12-3/TRBV12-4
CDR3: CASSFSASTLAFF
DNA: TGTGCCAGCAGTTTCTCAGCCTCCACTCTAGCTTTCTTT

D: TRBD2
size: .
J: TRBJ2-1
V: TRBV11-2
CDR3: CASSLVLAGGRNEQFF
DNA: TGTGCCAGCAGCTTAGTTCTAGCGGGGGGGAGGAATGAGCAGTTCTTC

D: .
size: .
J: TRBJ1-2
V: TRBV27
CDR3: CASSFLPQYGYTF
DNA: TGTGCCAGCAGTTTTTTGCCCCAGTATGGCTACACCTTC

D: .
size: .
J: TRBJ2-7
V: TRBV10-3
CDR3: CAIMGTAAGEQYF
DNA: TGTGCCATCATGGGGACGGCAGCTGGGGAGCAGTACTTC

D: TRBD1
size: few
J: TRBJ2-2
V: TRBV11-1
CDR3: CASSPWDRAVVGELFF
DNA: TGTGCCAGCAGCCCATGGGACAGGGCGGTCGTAGGGGAGCTGTTTTTT

D: .
size: .
J: TRBJ1-2
V: TRBV6-2/TRBV6-3
CDR3: CASRRSGDGGYGYTF
DNA: TGTGCCAGCAGACGATCTGGGGATGGTGGCTATGGCTACACCTTC

D: TRBD1
size: few
J: TRBJ2-5
V: TRBV28
CDR3: CASSPAGTAKETQYF
DNA: TGTGCCAGCAGTCCCGCCGGGACAGCCAAAGAGACCCAGTACTTC

D: TRBD1
size: many
J: TRBJ2-4
V: TRBV6-5
CDR3: CASSYGQGAEFAKNIQYF
DNA: TGTGCCAGCAGTTACGGCCAGGGGGCAGAGTTTGCCAAAAACATTCAGTACTTC

D: .
size: few
J: TRBJ2-1
V: TRBV18
CDR3: CASSPPDATTYNEQFF
DNA: TGTGCCAGCTCACCACCCGACGCCACCACCTACAATGAGCAGTTCTTC

D: .
size: .
J: TRBJ2-7
V: TRBV29-1
CDR3: CSVADNRAYEQYF
DNA: TGCAGCGTTGCGGATAACAGGGCCTACGAGCAGTACTTC

D: .
size: .
J: TRBJ2-7
V: TRBV6-2/TRBV6-3
CDR3: CASSYSDSKYEQYF
DNA: TGTGCCAGCAGTTATTCGGACAGCAAGTACGAGCAGTACTTC

D: TRBD2
size: many
J: TRBJ2-7
V: TRBV20-1
CDR3: CSAAGTSVSYEQYF
DNA: TGCAGTGCTGCCGGGACTAGCGTCTCCTACGAGCAGTACTTC

D: .
size: many
J: TRBJ2-2
V: TRBV24-1
CDR3: CATSPGLNTGELFF
DNA: TGTGCCACCTCCCCGGGACTCAACACCGGGGAGCTGTTTTTT

D: TRBD1
size: .
J: TRBJ2-5
V: TRBV7-2
CDR3: CASSLRQGRETQYF
DNA: TGTGCCAGCAGCTTAAGACAGGGGCGAGAGACCCAGTACTTC

D: .
size: few
J: TRBJ2-1
V: TRBV6-2/TRBV6-3
CDR3: CASSTGTHEQFF
DNA: TGTGCCAGCAGTACGGGGACACATGAGCAGTTCTTC

D: TRBD1
size: many
J: TRBJ1-5
V: TRBV6-2/TRBV6-3
CDR3: CASSPPGTGYQPQHF
DNA: TGTGCCAGCAGTCCTCCCGGGACAGGTTATCAGCCCCAGCATTTT

D: .
size: many
J: TRBJ2-7
V: TRBV18
CDR3: CASSPNQRQIYEQYF
DNA: TGTGCCAGCTCACCCAACCAGAGACAGATCTACGAGCAGTACTTC

D: .
size: many
J: TRBJ1-3
V: TRBV20-1
CDR3: CSVEGGGNTIYF
DNA: TGCAGTGTCGAGGGCGGTGGAAACACCATATATTTT

D: .
size: .
J: TRBJ2-5
V: TRBV6-1
CDR3: CASQPIRDQETQYF
DNA: TGTGCCAGCCAACCGATACGTGATCAAGAGACCCAGTACTTC

D: TRBD1
size: many
J: TRBJ2-1
V: TRBV29-1
CDR3: CSAEQGANEQFF
DNA: TGCAGCGCTGAACAGGGGGCAAATGAGCAGTTCTTC

D: .
size: few
J: TRBJ2-7
V: TRBV6-2/TRBV6-3
CDR3: CASSYSMSTREQYF
DNA: TGTGCCAGCAGTTACTCGATGTCTACTCGGGAGCAGTACTTC

D: .
size: once
J: TRBJ2-3
V: TRBV27
CDR3: CASSLSWSTTDTQYF
DNA: TGTGCCAGCAGTTTATCGTGGTCCACAACAGATACGCAGTATTTT

D: TRBD1
size: few
J: TRBJ1-1
V: TRBV12-3/TRBV12-4
CDR3: CASSDDREHFF
DNA: TGTGCCAGCAGTGATGACAGGGAGCATTTCTTT

D: TRBD2
size: many
J: TRBJ2-1
V: TRBV29-1
CDR3: CSVDPSGSYNEQFF
DNA: TGCAGCGTTGACCCTAGCGGGTCGTACAATGAGCAGTTCTTC

D: .
size: .
J: TRBJ2-5
V: TRBV29-1
CDR3: CSVEDHRETQYF
DNA: TGCAGCGTTGAAGATCACCGAGAGACCCAGTACTTC

D: .
size: few
J: TRBJ2-5
V: TRBV21-1
CDR3: CASSPKGAKETQYF
DNA: TGTGCCAGCAGCCCCAAGGGGGCGAAAGAGACCCAGTACTTC